The text below deals with one TCR beta chain. Its antigen remains unidentified. No base-level quality is on record; no much larger clone is a single base apart. The sample originates from a study of CD4 T cell repertoires and nickel (dated by TCRdb to the early 2020s). The library relied on RT-PCR. TCRdb records Illumina MiSeq as the sequencer. TCRdb handled the public reads itself, with Q25 trimming in fastp and clone calling in MiXCR, and kept productive beta chains. Each CDR3 protein gets just one entry, which takes the most common genes and DNA from the rows behind it. The sample table contains fewer than 650 distinct CDR3 sequences; only one count was recorded for approximately 57% of them. Under 20% of the sample rests with the top ten. V gives up 0 bases and J gives up 7 bases, and the segment between their germline ends measures 18 bases. The CDR3 covers 15 residues, taking in both the cysteine and the phenylalanine. Of the read, only the CDR3 DNA is kept; its 45 bases are in frame from base 1. CDR1 and CDR2, looked up from the germline V gene, are SQVTM and ANQGSEA.

The sequence was collected from a human donor in a nickel allergy study, with or without nickel allergy (not recorded which). It is not recorded whether this sample comes from one donor or several. Specimen: CD4+ T cells from blood, not recorded whether cultured. The chain was built from TRBV29-1 and TRBJ1-2; the D segment could be TRBD1, given 6 matching bases. Read as DNA, the sequence is TGCAGCGTTGAAGACGACAACAGGGTGGGCGGTGGCTACACCTTC. This yields the protein CSVEDDNRVGGGYTF.